Given below is one T cell receptor (beta chain) in context. Germline values: CDR1 SGHDN, CDR2 FVKESK. Trimming removed 3 bases at V and 1 base at J, with 12 bases between. This CDR3 is built from 15 residues. This sample stems from a study of T cells after yellow fever vaccination. Study summary: The fractions with low cell numbers were processed using SMART-Seq v4 Ultra Low Input.

Study-level findings and limits: Post-booster reappearance was seen for most primary-vaccination clones (around 96% CD4, about 88% CD8). Contamination by abundant bulk-population clonotypes could be present in FACS-sorted repertoires.

UMIs and a universal primer site were added when TCR cDNA was made by 5'RACE template switching. TCRdb passed the 5' RACE reads through MiXCR, listing each CDR3 protein once. The data contain some 54,000 distinct CDR3 sequences, about 6.3% of them singletons. Sequenced here: CD8+ T cells not binding an NS4B(214-222) dextramer, sorted from PBMCs, sampled roughly seven weeks after the first yellow fever vaccination. This receptor was identified in a man aged 18 to 30 who received the YFV17D yellow fever vaccine. The J gene is TRBJ2-5, the V gene TRBV14; D possibly corresponds to TRBD2 (6 bases). CDR3 sequence (DNA): TGTGCCAGCAGCCACCGGGACTCCCGCCAAGAGACCCAGTACTTC. Protein sequence: CASSHRDSRQETQYF.